This T cell receptor (beta chain) emerged from a study of OX40 agonist ivuxolimab in advanced cancers. The CDR3 has 15 residues. Germline CDR1 reads LNHDA; CDR2 reads SQIVND (reference sequence). V was pared by 1 base and J by 1 base, with 5 bases between. The assay was immunoSEQ multiplex PCR, and TCRdb's table has in-frame clones only and misses some. Here the sample spans tens of thousands of clones, 85% to 90% being singletons. This clonotype was obtained from an adult with an advanced solid tumor such as melanoma, head and neck, liver or kidney cancer. V is TRBV19 and J is TRBJ2-6; unclear D gene. This specimen was CD4+ or CD8+ T cells sorted from blood, taken in a trial of the OX40 agonist ivuxolimab. In DNA form, the CDR3 reads TGTGCCAGTAGTATAGGAAGTTCTGGGGCCAACGTCCTGACTTTC. Translated, it gives CASSIGSSGANVLTF. Full variable domain (remainder filled in from reference TRBV19 and TRBJ2-6): DGGITQSPKYLFRKEGQNVTLSCEQNLNHDAMYWYRQDPGQGLRLIYYSQIVNDFQKGDIAEGYSVSREKKESFPLTVTSAQKNPTAFYLCASSIGSSGANVLTFGAGSRLTVL.